These T cell receptor beta chains were read from a single sample in a study of T-cell reconstitution after alpha-beta-depleted transplantation in children. TCRdb ran MiXCR on the PCR reads and lists one entry per CDR3 protein. The sample has about 610,000 distinct CDR3 sequences, 25% to 30% seen once. Sequencing was performed on PBMCs, taken before TCRalphabeta/CD19-depleted stem cell transplant. These receptor sequences come from a boy under three years old with Wiskott-Aldrich syndrome, due to receive a stem cell transplant. Each CDR3 is given with its conserved first and last residue. The D gene is left open where the match is weak. Clone size is not always given. Where it is, it says once, few, many or a class for expanded clones.

j_call | clone_size | v_call | d_call | cdr3_nt | cdr3_aa
TRBJ1-6 | - | TRBV12-3/TRBV12-4 | TRBD1 | TGTGCCAGCAGTTTACGGGACAGCTCGGTATCGCCCCTCCACTTT | CASSLRDSSVSPLHF
TRBJ1-2 | few | TRBV4-2 | TRBD1 | TGTGCCAGCAGCCAAGAAACAGGGGTCGGCTACACCTTC | CASSQETGVGYTF
TRBJ2-2 | - | TRBV24-1 | - | TGTGCCTCGGACAGTAACACCGGGGAGCTGTTTTTT | CASDSNTGELFF
TRBJ2-1 | - | TRBV3-1 | TRBD2 | TGTGCCAGCAGCCAATTCCCTAGCGGGAGTCTGTACAATGAGCAGTTCTTC | CASSQFPSGSLYNEQFF
TRBJ2-1 | - | TRBV20-1 | - | TGCAGTGCTGAACCCCTCACAGGAACCTACAATGAGCAGTTCTTC | CSAEPLTGTYNEQFF
TRBJ1-1 | few | TRBV20-1 | TRBD1 | TGCAGTGCAGAGCCGGGACAGGGGTACACTGAAGCTTTCTTT | CSAEPGQGYTEAFF
TRBJ2-7 | - | TRBV5-1 | TRBD1 | TGCGCCAGCACCAGGGGGACAGGGGGCTCCAACAAAGAATACGAGCAGTACTTC | CASTRGTGGSNKEYEQYF
TRBJ2-7 | few | TRBV7-2 | - | TGTGCCAGCAGCCTTGAACGGAGGGCGTACGAGCAGTACTTC | CASSLERRAYEQYF
TRBJ2-4 | few | TRBV5-1 | - | TGCGCCAGCAGCTTGGGACAAAGCGGGAACATTCAGTACTTC | CASSLGQSGNIQYF
TRBJ1-5 | - | TRBV20-1 | TRBD1 | TGCAGTGCTACTACAGGGGCAAATCAGCCCCAGCATTTT | CSATTGANQPQHF
TRBJ2-5 | - | TRBV12-5 | - | TGTGCTAGTGGAAACTTGCAAGAGACCCAGTACTTC | CASGNLQETQYF
TRBJ1-5 | - | TRBV10-3 | - | TGTGCCATTAAAGGGTCAGAGAATCAGCCCCAGCATTTT | CAIKGSENQPQHF
TRBJ2-7 | - | TRBV5-1 | - | TGCGCCAGCAGCCCTCGCACCTTGGGCAGGGGCGACGAGCAGTACTTC | CASSPRTLGRGDEQYF
TRBJ2-1 | - | TRBV5-1 | TRBD2 | TGCGCCAGCTCGAGCTTCGGGCGGGAGGGTCGGTCCTACAATGAGCAGTTCTTC | CASSSFGREGRSYNEQFF
TRBJ1-1 | few | TRBV18 | - | TGTGCCAGCTCACCGTGGGACAAAGACACTGAAGCTTTCTTT | CASSPWDKDTEAFF
TRBJ2-1 | - | TRBV6-1 | - | TGTGCCAGCAGTGAAGCGCCTGCCTACTTC | CASSEAPAYF
TRBJ2-1 | - | TRBV24-1 | TRBD2 | TGTGCCACCAGTGATTCGAAGTGGGGCCGGGGACTAGGCTCTTACAATGAGCAGTTCTTC | CATSDSKWGRGLGSYNEQFF
TRBJ2-1 | once | TRBV27 | TRBD2 | TGTGCCAGCAGTTTCGGGACTAGCGGTGACAATGAGCAGTTCTTC | CASSFGTSGDNEQFF
TRBJ2-6 | - | TRBV7-2 | - | TGTGCCAGCAGCTTAGGGGGGCCCCCTGGGGCCAACGTCCTGACTTTC | CASSLGGPPGANVLTF
TRBJ2-3 | - | TRBV20-1 | - | TGCAGTGCTCGAGGGACCCCCACCACGGCAGATACGCAGTATTTT | CSARGTPTTADTQYF
TRBJ2-2 | - | TRBV5-1 | - | TGCGCCAGCAGCTTGCTTCCAGGCCCGGACACCGGGGAGCTGTTTTTT | CASSLLPGPDTGELFF
TRBJ2-1 | - | TRBV20-1 | TRBD2 | TGCAGTGGGAAGATTAGCGGGAGGAAAAACAATGAGCAGTTCTTC | CSGKISGRKNNEQFF
TRBJ2-7 | - | TRBV6-6 | TRBD2 | TGTGCCAGCAGTCGACTAGCCGTCTACGAGCAGTACTTC | CASSRLAVYEQYF
TRBJ2-1 | - | TRBV2 | - | TGTGCCAGCACTCCTTTAAGCTCCTACAATGAGCAGTTCTTC | CASTPLSSYNEQFF
TRBJ2-5 | - | TRBV5-1 | - | TGCGCCAGCAGCTTTTCCCGACAGGCGGATCTGAAAGAGACCCAGTACTTC | CASSFSRQADLKETQYF
TRBJ2-1 | - | TRBV24-1 | TRBD1 | TGTGCCACCAGTGATTCCCCTGGGGACAGGGGGTTTAATGAGCAGTTCTTC | CATSDSPGDRGFNEQFF
TRBJ2-1 | - | TRBV7-2 | TRBD2 | TGTGCCAGCAGCTTAACCGGGACTAGCCTTAGTGAGCAGTTCTTC | CASSLTGTSLSEQFF
TRBJ2-2 | - | TRBV6-5 | - | TGTGCCAGCAGTTACTCGACTTGGGCCACCGGGGAGCTGTTTTTT | CASSYSTWATGELFF
TRBJ2-1 | - | TRBV7-2 | - | TGTGCCAGCAGCTTAGCTATTAGCAGAGAGCAGTTCTTC | CASSLAISREQFF
TRBJ2-1 | few | TRBV3-1 | - | TGTGCCAGCAGCCAAGGATATGAGCAGTTCTTC | CASSQGYEQFF
TRBJ2-1 | few | TRBV10-3 | TRBD2 | TGTGCCATCAGTGAGTCCGGGGGGGCCGGTAATGAGCAGTTCTTC | CAISESGGAGNEQFF
TRBJ1-3 | few | TRBV4-2 | - | TGTGCCAGCAGCCAAGACGGAAGATACTCAAACACCATATATTTT | CASSQDGRYSNTIYF
TRBJ1-6 | few | TRBV20-1 | - | TGCAGTGCTAGAGGGCAGGCCCTCCACTTT | CSARGQALHF
TRBJ2-7 | few | TRBV7-9 | - | TGTGCCAGCAGCTCCGGACTATCCCACGAGCAGTACTTC | CASSSGLSHEQYF
TRBJ2-5 | - | TRBV20-1 | TRBD2 | TGCAGTGCTAGAGGCGGACTAGCAGAGACCCAGTACTTC | CSARGGLAETQYF
TRBJ2-1 | few | TRBV7-2 | TRBD2 | TGTGCCAGCAGGGATAGCGGGTCCTACAATGAGCAGTTCTTC | CASRDSGSYNEQFF
TRBJ2-5 | few | TRBV20-1 | TRBD1 | TGCAGTGCTTGTGGGACAGTTAAAGAGACCCAGTACTTC | CSACGTVKETQYF
TRBJ1-6 | - | TRBV5-1 | - | TGCGCCAGCAGCTTGCGGATACCCTCCAATAATTCACCCCTCCACTTT | CASSLRIPSNNSPLHF
TRBJ1-2 | - | TRBV4-1 | - | TGCGCCAGCAGCGCACCGGGACTGACCTTCGGTGGCTACACCTTC | CASSAPGLTFGGYTF
TRBJ2-1 | few | TRBV20-1 | TRBD2 | TGCAGTGCTCACAAAGCGGGAGGGGACAATGAGCAGTTCTTC | CSAHKAGGDNEQFF
TRBJ2-1 | - | TRBV5-1 | TRBD1 | TGCGCCAGCAGCTACGACCCCGGACAGGGATACAATGAGCAGTTCTTC | CASSYDPGQGYNEQFF